Sequencing of this TCR beta chain was carried out in a study of beta chain features in type 1 diabetes. Across the study: Investigators examined approximately 110,000,000 sorted cells across all samples. Findings and caveats of the study: Moderate but significant shortening of TCRB CDR3s was recorded in all four CD4+ subsets from Type 1 diabetes patients.

This clone has more than one count but fewer than ten. Its target is not known. J was trimmed by 7 bases and V by 5 bases; bases with no gene match: 5. Per the germline V gene, CDR1 is SEHNR and CDR2 is FQNEAQ (reference sequence). This CDR3 contains 14 residues. Expressed TCRB transcripts were sequenced, since all the RNA that had been isolated was reverse transcribed. Profiling relied on immunoSEQ multiplex PCR, and the TCRdb table lists in-frame clones only, not all of them. This table has roughly 50,000 clones, just under 45% appearing once. The sequenced material came from stem cell memory CD4+ T cells from blood. The source is a man aged 25 to 45 with type 1 diabetes. The chain has TRBV7-9 and TRBJ1-4; TRBD1 agrees at 9 bases. The CDR3 reads CASSPGQGIEKLFF. The CDR3 DNA sequence: TGTGCCAGCAGCCCGGGACAGGGAATTGAAAAACTGTTTTTT.